This T cell receptor beta chain stems from a study of identical twins. General study points: Fewer insertions characterized abundant cord blood beta clonotypes, whereas memory repertoires showed none.

In its sample, this clonotype was seen a few times. Its cognate antigen is unknown. The cDNA had a unique molecular identifier and a template-switch universal primer site. TCRdb processed the 5' RACE reads anew with MiXCR; each CDR3 protein has one entry. In the table there are hundreds of thousands of distinct CDR3 sequences, roughly 18% of which are singletons. V lost 1 base and J lost 5; bases outside the gene matches: 4. The V gene's germline CDR1 is SEHNR and CDR2 FQNEAQ (reference sequence). CDR3 size: 15 residues. These same data were also listed under a study on T cells expressing NK-cell markers. That source adds: Researchers got TCR beta repertoires out of sorted CD3+CD56+NKG2C+, CD3+CD56+NKG2C- and CD3+CD56-NKG2C+ T cells. Expanded NKG2C+ T cell clones were not confirmed as HCMV-specific.

The gene calls are TRBV7-9 and TRBJ1-5, with TRBD1 matching over 8 bases. The specimen sequenced was PBMCs. This sequence was found in a woman in her late teens or twenties in good health. The CDR3 bases are TGTGCCAGCAGCTTAGGTTCAGGGGGCGATCAGCCCCAGCATTTT. Protein: CASSLGSGGDQPQHF.